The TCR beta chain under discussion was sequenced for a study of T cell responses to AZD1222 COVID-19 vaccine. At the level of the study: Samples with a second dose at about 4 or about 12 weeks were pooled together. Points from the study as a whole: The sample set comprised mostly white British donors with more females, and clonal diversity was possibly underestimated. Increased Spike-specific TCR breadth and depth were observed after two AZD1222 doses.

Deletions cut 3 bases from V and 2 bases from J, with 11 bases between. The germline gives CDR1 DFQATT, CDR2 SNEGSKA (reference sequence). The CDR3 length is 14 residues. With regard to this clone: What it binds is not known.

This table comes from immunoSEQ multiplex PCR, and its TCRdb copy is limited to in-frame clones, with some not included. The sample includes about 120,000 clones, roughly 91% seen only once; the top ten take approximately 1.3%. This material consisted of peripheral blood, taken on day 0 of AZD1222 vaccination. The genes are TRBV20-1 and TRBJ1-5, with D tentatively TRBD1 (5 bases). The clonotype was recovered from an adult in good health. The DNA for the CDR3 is TGCAGTGCTAGTTTGGGGCCAGGCAATCAGCCCCAGCATTTT. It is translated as CSASLGPGNQPQHF.